In this sample, the clone carrying this T cell receptor beta chain turned up a few times. Original data processing: The assay estimated nucleated cells by amplifying reference gene primers. Produced via immunoSEQ multiplex PCR; TCRdb's table is partial and in-frame only. V, J and clone size were drawn from that table, and D and trimming were deduced from the DNA. In the table there are some 100,000 clones, roughly 70% of which are singletons. The Seattle site enrolled patients during active infection and followed them longitudinally. The sample comes from a study of blood T cell repertoires in COVID-19. Overall study context: Sites across the United States, Italy and Spain contributed samples from acute and convalescent COVID-19. From T cells, B-cell-depleted T cells, or PBMCs came the material, which was cDNA or gDNA.

The CDR3 length is 12 residues. V was trimmed by 4 bases and J by 5 bases, leaving 8 bases between them. Germline CDR1 is SNHLY and CDR2 is FYNNEI. The chain uses TRBV2 and TRBJ2-5; D is unresolved. Sequencing was performed on peripheral blood. The clonotype was recovered from a man between 65 and 79 years old with COVID-19, enrolled during active disease. The CDR3 nucleotides read TGTGCCAGCAGTGTCTATAGCGAGACCCAGTACTTC. This codes for CASSVYSETQYF.